The rows below give T cell receptor beta chains drawn from one sample of a study of T-cell reconstitution after alpha-beta-depleted transplantation in children. MiXCR was run by TCRdb on the PCR reads, yielding one entry per CDR3 protein. The sample includes about 400,000 distinct CDR3 sequences, over 20% seen only once; the top ten take 3.8%. Specimen: PBMCs from the stem cell graft donor, collected from the stem cell graft. Every receptor here comes from a human donor who donated a stem cell graft to a child with acute myeloid leukemia. Each CDR3 is given with its conserved first and last residue. D genes are given only for firm matches. A row's size may be missing; if present it is once, few, many or a size class.

TRBV2	TRBJ2-3	-	-	CASREHTSTDTQYF	TGTGCCAGCAGGGAACACACCAGCACAGATACGCAGTATTTT
TRBV28	TRBJ2-7	-	many	CASSWGFSSYEQYF	TGTGCCAGCAGTTGGGGTTTCAGCTCCTACGAGCAGTACTTC
TRBV4-1	TRBJ2-2	-	few	CASRRGDGELFF	TGCGCCAGCAGACGAGGTGACGGGGAGCTGTTTTTT
TRBV4-3	TRBJ2-6	-	-	CASSQDGRTLGANVLTF	TGCGCCAGCAGCCAAGATGGCAGGACCTTGGGGGCCAACGTCCTGACTTTC
TRBV12-3/TRBV12-4	TRBJ1-5	-	few	CASSGTQNSNQPQHF	TGTGCCAGCAGTGGGACACAGAATAGCAATCAGCCCCAGCATTTT
TRBV12-3/TRBV12-4	TRBJ2-7	-	-	CASSPGQIYEQYF	TGTGCCAGCAGTCCCGGACAGATCTACGAGCAGTACTTC
TRBV5-1	TRBJ2-7	TRBD2	-	CASSGLASYEQYF	TGCGCCAGCTCCGGACTAGCTTCCTACGAGCAGTACTTC
TRBV5-1	TRBJ2-1	TRBD2	many	CASSLHPGLAGGEYRSYNEQFF	TGCGCCAGCAGCCTGCACCCGGGACTAGCGGGAGGGGAGTACCGCTCCTACAATGAGCAGTTCTTC
TRBV3-1	TRBJ1-2	-	many	CASSPTANYGYTF	TGTGCCAGCAGCCCGACAGCTAACTATGGCTACACCTTC
TRBV28	TRBJ2-5	TRBD1	few	CASSLGSGQGEETQYF	TGTGCCAGCAGTTTAGGTTCCGGACAGGGGGAAGAGACCCAGTACTTC
TRBV20-1	TRBJ2-1	TRBD2	many	CSASGLSGRAYNEQFF	TGCAGTGCTAGCGGCCTTAGCGGGAGAGCCTACAATGAGCAGTTCTTC
TRBV20-1	TRBJ2-7	-	many	CSARPGHLSYEQYF	TGCAGTGCTAGGCCCGGACACCTCTCCTACGAGCAGTACTTC
TRBV20-1	TRBJ2-1	-	few	CSARVSGGYEQFF	TGCAGTGCTAGAGTTAGCGGAGGGTATGAGCAGTTCTTC
TRBV5-6	TRBJ2-1	-	-	CASSFLGTRGYNEQFF	TGTGCCAGCAGCTTTCTGGGGACACGCGGCTACAATGAGCAGTTCTTC
TRBV6-2/TRBV6-3	TRBJ2-1	TRBD2	few	CASRSGGPEQFF	TGTGCCAGCAGATCGGGAGGGCCTGAGCAGTTCTTC
TRBV15	TRBJ2-3	TRBD1	few	CATSIGPGTGQGRTDTQYF	TGTGCCACCAGCATAGGTCCCGGGACAGGGCAGGGAAGGACAGATACGCAGTATTTT
TRBV20-1	TRBJ2-3	TRBD2	many	CSAPLAGGPADTQYF	TGCAGTGCTCCATTAGCGGGAGGGCCTGCAGATACGCAGTATTTT
TRBV20-1	TRBJ2-3	TRBD1	many	CSASTGIPTDTQYF	TGCAGTGCTTCGACAGGGATCCCCACAGATACGCAGTATTTT
TRBV19	TRBJ2-7	TRBD2	-	CASSPEGLAGARYF	TGTGCCAGTAGTCCAGAGGGACTAGCGGGAGCAAGGTACTTC
TRBV5-1	TRBJ1-5	-	few	CASSLDTNQPQHF	TGCGCCAGCAGCTTGGACACTAATCAGCCCCAGCATTTT